These 9 T cell receptor beta chains came from one sample sequenced in a study of blood T cell repertoires in COVID-19. Using immunoSEQ multiplex PCR, the repertoire was profiled, and TCRdb retains in-frame clones only, with some absent. The table includes approximately 210,000 clones, 88% detected once. Sequenced: PBMCs or T cells enriched from blood (not recorded which). These receptors were collected from a woman aged 50 to 60 with acute COVID-19.

This chain uses TRBV7-6 with TRBJ1-3; the D is unclear. Germline V lookup: CDR1 SGHVS, CDR2 FNYEAQ. The V end lost 5 bases, the J end lost 0 bases, and 11 bases lay between the germline ends. This CDR3 region has 15 residues. The CDR3 is CASSPRLSSGNTIYF. In nucleotides, the CDR3 is TGTGCCAGCAGCCCCAGGCTATCCTCTGGAAACACCATATATTTT. The full variable domain, completed using reference TRBV7-6 and TRBJ1-3, is GAGVSQSPRYKVTKRGQDVALRCDPISGHVSLYWYRQALGQGPEFLTYFNYEAQQDKSGLPNDRFSAERPEGSISTLTIQRTEQRDSAMYRCASSPRLSSGNTIYFGEGSWLTVV.

The chain recombines TRBV2 with TRBJ1-2; possible D gene TRBD1, 5 bases. The CDR3 runs to 13 residues. CDR1 is SNHLY, CDR2 FYNNEI, per germline. Trimming shortened V by 2 bases and J by 8 bases, and 12 bases separated the two germline ends. Here the CDR3 DNA reads TGTGCCAGCAGTGAACAGGGTTATGGAGGCTACACCTTC. It translates to CASSEQGYGGYTF.

The CDR3 loop reads CASGAQGLNTEAFF. CDR3 nucleotide sequence: TGTGCCAGCGGAGCTCAGGGGTTGAACACTGAAGCTTTCTTT. The chain is built from TRBV5-4 and TRBJ1-1; weak D call: TRBD1 (6 bases). CDR1 and CDR2 (germline): SGHNT, YYREEE (reference sequence). CDR3 size: 14 residues. Trimming removed 7 bases at V and 0 bases at J, with 13 bases between.

This rearrangement joins TRBV4-2 to TRBJ1-3, with 8 bases lining up with TRBD1. The CDR3 runs to 15 residues. Germline-derived CDR1 and CDR2 are LGHNA and YNFKEQ. The J segment lost 4 bases and the V segment lost 3 bases, leaving 5 bases of the junction unmatched. CDR3 amino acids: CASSQDDRGGNTIYF. As DNA, the CDR3 is TGTGCCAGCAGCCAGGATGACAGGGGAGGAAACACCATATATTTT.

The V call is TRBV7-9, the J call TRBJ2-7; 8 bases agree with TRBD1. This CDR3 has 15 residues. The trim removed 5 bases at V and 4 bases at J, leaving 10 bases unmatched. The V gene's germline CDR1 is SEHNR and CDR2 FQNEAQ (reference sequence). This CDR3 is CASSLTQGAKYEQYF. The CDR3 nucleotides are TGTGCCAGCAGCCTTACTCAGGGGGCCAAGTACGAGCAGTACTTC.

The J gene is TRBJ1-1, the V gene TRBV24-1; 9 bases match TRBD1. Per the germline V gene, CDR1 is KGHDR and CDR2 is SFDVKD. V was clipped by 7 bases and J by 2 bases; unmatched bases: 1. The CDR3 contains 13 residues. The CDR3 loop reads CATRGQGNTEAFF. As DNA, the CDR3 is TGTGCCACCAGGGGACAGGGAAACACTGAAGCTTTCTTT.

The chain uses TRBV9 and TRBJ2-7, with 10 bases that match TRBD1. There are 14 residues in the CDR3. From germline, CDR1 is SGDLS and CDR2 YYNGEE. V trimming: 3 bases; J trimming: 6 bases; junction bases outside the gene matches: 6. CDR3 nucleotide sequence: TGTGCCAGCAGCGAGGGACAGGGGACTAGCGAGCAGTACTTC. Encoded protein: CASSEGQGTSEQYF.

V and J are TRBV24-1 and TRBJ2-5; TRBD2 matches 11 bases. In germline, CDR1 is KGHDR, CDR2 SFDVKD. This CDR3 has 14 residues. V gave up 4 bases and J gave up 7 bases; unmatched junction bases: 4. In DNA, the CDR3 is TGTGCCACCAGTGACACTAGCGGGAGTATGACCCAGTACTTC. Translated, it gives CATSDTSGSMTQYF.

V usage is TRBV12-3 or TRBV12-4 and J usage is TRBJ1-5; D may be TRBD1 (6 bases). V lost 8 bases, J lost 4 bases, and 12 bases lay in between. CDR3 length: 13 residues. CDR3 residues: CASWTASNQPQHF. In nucleotides, the CDR3 is TGTGCCAGCTGGACAGCAAGTAATCAGCCCCAGCATTTT.